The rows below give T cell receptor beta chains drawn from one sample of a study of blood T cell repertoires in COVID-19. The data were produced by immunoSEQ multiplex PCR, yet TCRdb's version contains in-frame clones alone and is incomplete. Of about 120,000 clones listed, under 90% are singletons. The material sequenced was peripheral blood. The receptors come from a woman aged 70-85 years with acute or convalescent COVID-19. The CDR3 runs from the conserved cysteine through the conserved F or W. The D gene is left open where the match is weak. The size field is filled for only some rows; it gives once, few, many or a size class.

CASSFSSTLSYEQYF	TGTGCCAGCAGCTTCTCGTCTACGCTCTCCTACGAGCAGTACTTC	TRBV11-3	TRBJ2-7	once	NA
CASSFGWPGVEEKLFF	TGTGCCAGCAGCTTTGGTTGGCCAGGGGTAGAAGAAAAACTGTTTTTT	TRBV11-2	TRBJ1-4	NA	NA
CASKRQGSYEQYF	TGTGCCAGCAAGAGACAGGGGTCCTACGAGCAGTACTTC	TRBV6-5	TRBJ2-7	NA	TRBD1
CASSQGPIPRSPLHF	TGTGCCAGCAGCCAAGGGCCGATCCCCCGATCACCCCTCCACTTT	TRBV14	TRBJ1-6	NA	NA
CASSVLGTDTQYF	TGTGCCAGCAGCGTACTAGGCACAGATACGCAGTATTTT	TRBV9	TRBJ2-3	NA	NA
CASTPGLGRNTIYF	TGTGCCAGTACCCCTGGGCTTGGGCGAAACACCATATATTTT	TRBV19	TRBJ1-3	NA	NA
CASGFARGQNYGYTF	TGTGCTAGTGGTTTTGCGAGGGGGCAAAACTATGGCTACACCTTC	TRBV12-5	TRBJ1-2	few	TRBD1
CASSRSRDRNTEAFF	TGTGCCAGCAGCCGCTCCCGGGACAGGAACACTGAAGCTTTCTTT	TRBV7-8	TRBJ1-1	NA	TRBD1
CASSQAPTGELFF	TGTGCCAGCAGCCAAGCTCCCACCGGGGAGCTGTTTTTT	TRBV3-1/TRBV3-2	TRBJ2-2	once	NA
CASSEASYGYTF	TGTGCCAGCAGTGAAGCTAGTTATGGCTACACCTTC	TRBV2	TRBJ1-2	few	NA
CASSLRQRGVELKNIQYF	TGCGCCAGCAGCTTGCGACAGAGAGGCGTCGAATTAAAAAACATTCAGTACTTC	TRBV5-1	TRBJ2-4	once	NA
CASSLEDRVDTEAFF	TGTGCCAGCAGCTTAGAAGACAGGGTTGACACTGAAGCTTTCTTT	TRBV7-6	TRBJ1-1	NA	TRBD1
CAISESTSNQPQHF	TGTGCCATCAGTGAGTCGACAAGCAATCAGCCCCAGCATTTT	TRBV10-3	TRBJ1-5	NA	NA
CASSLGEGNRQYF	TGTGCCAGCAGCTTGGGGGAGGGCAACAGGCAGTACTTC	TRBV5-6	TRBJ2-7	NA	TRBD2
CASSTQGGAPYGYTF	TGTGCCAGTAGTACCCAAGGGGGAGCTCCCTATGGCTACACCTTC	TRBV19	TRBJ1-2	NA	NA
CATSGQGAHEQFF	TGTGCCACTTCAGGACAGGGGGCCCATGAGCAGTTCTTC	TRBV24-1	TRBJ2-1	NA	TRBD1
CSVATGGYGYTF	TGCAGCGTGGCAACAGGGGGCTATGGCTACACCTTC	TRBV29-1	TRBJ1-2	NA	TRBD1
CASSPGDRAGDTQYF	TGTGCCAGCAGCCCGGGGGACAGGGCGGGAGATACGCAGTATTTT	TRBV5-4	TRBJ2-3	NA	TRBD1
CAISAGAGGGGNQPQHF	TGTGCCATCAGTGCCGGCGCGGGGGGAGGGGGCAATCAGCCCCAGCATTTT	TRBV10-3	TRBJ1-5	once	NA
CASSYGVGNTEAFF	TGTGCCAGCAGCTATGGAGTTGGGAACACTGAAGCTTTCTTT	TRBV5-6	TRBJ1-1	NA	NA
CASVNTEAFF	TGTGCCTCGGTGAACACTGAAGCTTTCTTT	TRBV30	TRBJ1-1	NA	NA
CASSPQEGNGYTF	TGTGCCAGCTCACCACAGGAGGGAAATGGCTACACCTTC	TRBV18	TRBJ1-2	NA	NA
CASSLHGTDYGYTF	TGTGCCAGCAGCTTACATGGGACAGACTATGGCTACACCTTC	TRBV14	TRBJ1-2	NA	TRBD1
CASSLRDSAMNTEAFF	TGCGCCAGCAGCCTACGGGACAGCGCCATGAACACTGAAGCTTTCTTT	TRBV4-1	TRBJ1-1	NA	TRBD1
CASSLARGAETNEKLFF	TGCGCCAGCAGCTTGGCAAGGGGCGCGGAAACTAATGAAAAACTGTTTTTT	TRBV5-1	TRBJ1-4	once	NA
CASSPPPGGTGELFF	TGTGCCAGCAGCCCCCCCCCTGGAGGGACCGGGGAGCTGTTTTTT	TRBV7-2	TRBJ2-2	once	NA
CASSRQGGRTEAFF	TGTGCCAGCAGCAGACAGGGGGGGAGGACTGAAGCTTTCTTT	TRBV7-9	TRBJ1-1	NA	TRBD1
CAGTQVLGSGANVLTF	TGTGCCGGGACTCAGGTGTTGGGCTCTGGGGCCAACGTCCTGACTTTC	TRBV19	TRBJ2-6	NA	NA
CATGSGPGTQPQHF	TGTGCCACCGGATCGGGTCCCGGGACACAGCCCCAGCATTTT	TRBV19	TRBJ1-5	NA	NA
CASSPRQGNSNQPQHF	TGTGCCAGTAGCCCTAGACAGGGAAATAGCAATCAGCCCCAGCATTTT	TRBV19	TRBJ1-5	NA	TRBD1
CASRTGNTEAFF	TGTGCCAGCCGGACAGGGAACACTGAAGCTTTCTTT	TRBV2	TRBJ1-1	NA	TRBD1
CASSLGGGGINQPQHF	TGTGCCAGCAGTTTAGGGGGTGGGGGGATCAATCAGCCCCAGCATTTT	TRBV27	TRBJ1-5	NA	NA
CASSPGGAASYEQYF	TGTGCCAGCAGCCCCGGTGGGGCGGCCTCCTACGAGCAGTACTTC	TRBV9	TRBJ2-7	NA	NA
CASSIRQGNYNSPLHF	TGTGCCAGCAGCATAAGACAGGGGAACTATAATTCACCCCTCCACTTT	TRBV7-2	TRBJ1-6	NA	TRBD1
CASSVSGGAGVEQFF	TGTGCCAGCAGCGTTAGCGGGGGGGCCGGCGTTGAGCAGTTCTTC	TRBV7-7	TRBJ2-1	NA	TRBD2
CASSDIAGRRKFF	TGTGCCAGCAGCGATATAGCGGGAAGGAGGAAGTTCTTC	TRBV7-2	TRBJ2-1	once	TRBD2
CASSSGRTGYYEQYF	TGTGCCAGCTCATCAGGCCGAACTGGGTACTACGAGCAGTACTTC	TRBV18	TRBJ2-7	NA	NA
CAWSVLQGARNSPLHF	TGTGCCTGGAGTGTCCTACAGGGAGCGAGGAATTCACCCCTCCACTTT	TRBV30	TRBJ1-6	NA	NA
CASSLAGGQIEKLFF	TGCGCCAGCAGCTTGGCCGGAGGACAGATTGAAAAACTGTTTTTT	TRBV5-1	TRBJ1-4	NA	NA
CASSQDWGASNQPQHF	TGCGCCAGCAGCCAAGATTGGGGCGCGAGCAATCAGCCCCAGCATTTT	TRBV4-3	TRBJ1-5	few	NA
CASSSGQNTDTQYF	TGTGCCAGCAGTTCCGGACAGAACACAGATACGCAGTATTTT	TRBV6-5	TRBJ2-3	NA	NA
CASSVDRKGLYGYTF	TGTGCCAGCAGTGTCGACAGGAAGGGGCTCTATGGCTACACCTTC	TRBV2	TRBJ1-2	few	NA
CASSLVTSYEQYF	TGTGCCAGCAGCTTGGTCACTAGCTACGAGCAGTACTTC	TRBV5-6	TRBJ2-7	few	NA
CASSDRLTNTEAFF	TGTGCCAGCAGCGACAGGCTAACGAACACTGAAGCTTTCTTT	TRBV7-8	TRBJ1-1	NA	NA
CASSGEGQQPQHF	TGTGCCAGCAGTGGGGAGGGGCAGCAGCCCCAGCATTTT	TRBV2	TRBJ1-5	many	NA
CASSPRTGDRGTEAFF	TGTGCCAGCTCACCTCGGACAGGGGATCGTGGCACTGAAGCTTTCTTT	TRBV18	TRBJ1-1	NA	TRBD1
CASSLLRAAGDQPQHF	TGTGCCAGTAGTCTTCTGAGGGCCGCGGGGGACCAGCCCCAGCATTTT	TRBV19	TRBJ1-5	few	NA
CAISGQLNTEAFF	TGTGCCATCAGCGGACAGTTGAACACTGAAGCTTTCTTT	TRBV10-3	TRBJ1-1	NA	NA
CAISGGTGEGEQYF	TGTGCCATCAGTGGCGGGACAGGGGAGGGCGAGCAGTACTTC	TRBV10-3	TRBJ2-7	NA	TRBD1
CSVPGNTEAFF	TGCAGCGTTCCGGGGAACACTGAAGCTTTCTTT	TRBV29-1	TRBJ1-1	NA	NA
CASSYSRAGVGAQYF	TGTGCCAGCAGTTACTCGAGGGCAGGGGTGGGCGCCCAGTACTTC	TRBV6-2/TRBV6-3	TRBJ2-5	NA	NA
CASSLGEGDTQYF	TGTGCCAGCAGCTTAGGGGAGGGGGATACGCAGTATTTT	TRBV12-3/TRBV12-4	TRBJ2-3	NA	TRBD2
CASSLEGGAGANVLTF	TGCGCCAGCAGCTTGGAAGGGGGGGCTGGGGCCAACGTCCTGACTTTC	TRBV5-1	TRBJ2-6	NA	NA
CASSFGEREKLFF	TGTGCCAGCAGCTTCGGGGAGCGGGAAAAACTGTTTTTT	TRBV11-3	TRBJ1-4	NA	NA
CASSQPARDPTNEKLFF	TGCGCCAGCAGTCAACCCGCCAGGGATCCAACTAATGAAAAACTGTTTTTT	TRBV23-1	TRBJ1-4	NA	NA
CASSYGTFGSGNTIYF	TGTGCCAGCAGTTACGGGACATTCGGTTCTGGAAACACCATATATTTT	TRBV6-2/TRBV6-3	TRBJ1-3	NA	NA
CASSPWEQGASYGYTF	TGTGCCAGCAGCCCATGGGAACAGGGGGCTTCCTATGGCTACACCTTC	TRBV11-3	TRBJ1-2	NA	TRBD1
CASSSGQLTRELFF	TGTGCCAGCAGCTCGGGACAGCTCACCCGGGAGCTGTTTTTT	TRBV27	TRBJ2-2	NA	TRBD1
CSAKRDNEAFF	TGCAGTGCTAAAAGGGACAACGAAGCTTTCTTT	TRBV20-1	TRBJ1-1	NA	NA
CASTGQGGNEKLFF	TGCGCCAGCACGGGACAGGGGGGCAATGAAAAACTGTTTTTT	TRBV5-1	TRBJ1-4	NA	TRBD1